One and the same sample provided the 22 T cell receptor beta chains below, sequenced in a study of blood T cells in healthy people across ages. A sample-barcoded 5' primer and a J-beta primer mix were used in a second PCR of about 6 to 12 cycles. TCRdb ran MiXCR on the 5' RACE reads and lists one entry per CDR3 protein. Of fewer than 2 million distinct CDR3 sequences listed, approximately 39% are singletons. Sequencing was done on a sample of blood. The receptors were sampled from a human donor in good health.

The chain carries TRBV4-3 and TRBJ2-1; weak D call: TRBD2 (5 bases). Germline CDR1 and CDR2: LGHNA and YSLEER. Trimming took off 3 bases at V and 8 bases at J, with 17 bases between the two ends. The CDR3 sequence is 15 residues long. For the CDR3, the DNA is TGCGCCAGCAGCCAGACCAGGCGGGTGGTCGATGAGCAGTTCTTC. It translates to CASSQTRRVVDEQFF.

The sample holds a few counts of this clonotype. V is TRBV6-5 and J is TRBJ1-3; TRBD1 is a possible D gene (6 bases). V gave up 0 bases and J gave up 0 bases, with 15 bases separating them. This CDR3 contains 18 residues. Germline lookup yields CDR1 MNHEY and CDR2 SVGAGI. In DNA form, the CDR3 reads TGTGCCAGCAGTTACTCCGGGGGCAGCCATTCCTCTGGAAACACCATATATTTT. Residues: CASSYSGGSHSSGNTIYF.

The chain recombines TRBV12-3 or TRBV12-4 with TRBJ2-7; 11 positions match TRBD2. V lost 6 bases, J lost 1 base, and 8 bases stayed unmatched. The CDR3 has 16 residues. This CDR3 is CASSHRLAGRSYEQYF. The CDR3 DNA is TGTGCCAGCAGCCACAGACTAGCGGGGCGATCCTACGAGCAGTACTTC.

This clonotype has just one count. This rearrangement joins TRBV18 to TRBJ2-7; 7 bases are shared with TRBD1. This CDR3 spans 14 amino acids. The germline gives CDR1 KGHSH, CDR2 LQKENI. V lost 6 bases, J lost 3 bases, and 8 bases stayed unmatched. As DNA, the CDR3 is TGTGCCAGCTCCCTACCCGGGACAGTCTACGAGCAGTACTTC. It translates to CASSLPGTVYEQYF.

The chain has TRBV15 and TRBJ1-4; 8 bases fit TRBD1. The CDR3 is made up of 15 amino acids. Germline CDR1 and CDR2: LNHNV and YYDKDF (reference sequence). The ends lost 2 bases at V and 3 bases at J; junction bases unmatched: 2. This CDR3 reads CATSRLTGANEKLFF. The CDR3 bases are TGTGCCACCAGCAGATTGACAGGGGCTAATGAAAAACTGTTTTTT.

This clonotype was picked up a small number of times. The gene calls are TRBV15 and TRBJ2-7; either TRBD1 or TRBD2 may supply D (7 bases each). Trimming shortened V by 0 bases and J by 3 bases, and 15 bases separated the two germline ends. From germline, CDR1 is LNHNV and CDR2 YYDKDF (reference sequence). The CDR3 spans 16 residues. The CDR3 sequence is CATSRERPGGGYEQYF. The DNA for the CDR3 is TGTGCCACCAGCAGAGAGAGGCCAGGGGGGGGCTACGAGCAGTACTTC. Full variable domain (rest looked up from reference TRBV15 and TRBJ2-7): DAMVIQNPRYQVTQFGKPVTLSCSQTLNHNVMYWYQQKSSQAPKLLFHYYDKDFNNEADTPDNFQSRRPNTSFCFLDIRSPGLGDTAMYLCATSRERPGGGYEQYFGPGTRLTVT.

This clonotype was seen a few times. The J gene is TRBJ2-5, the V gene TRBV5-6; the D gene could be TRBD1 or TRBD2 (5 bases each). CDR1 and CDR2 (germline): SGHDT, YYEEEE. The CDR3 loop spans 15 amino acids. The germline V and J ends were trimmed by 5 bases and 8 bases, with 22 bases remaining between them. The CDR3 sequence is CASSSTFEGRVTQYF. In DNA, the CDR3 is TGTGCCAGCAGTTCCACATTTGAGGGGAGAGTAACCCAGTACTTC.

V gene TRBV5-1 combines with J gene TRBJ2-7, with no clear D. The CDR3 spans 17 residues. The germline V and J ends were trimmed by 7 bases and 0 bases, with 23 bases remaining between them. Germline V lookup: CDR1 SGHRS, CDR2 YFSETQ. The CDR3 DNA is TGCGCCAGCGCCCGATCTGGGCCGCGAAAGAGCTCCTACGAGCAGTACTTC. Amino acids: CASARSGPRKSSYEQYF.

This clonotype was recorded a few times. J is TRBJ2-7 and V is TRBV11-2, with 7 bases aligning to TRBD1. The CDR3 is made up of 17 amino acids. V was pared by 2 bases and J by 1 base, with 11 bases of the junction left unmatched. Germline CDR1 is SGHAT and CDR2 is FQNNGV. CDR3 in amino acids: CASSLSPRTGKSYEQYF. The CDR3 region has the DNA TGTGCCAGCAGCTTAAGTCCCCGGACAGGTAAATCCTACGAGCAGTACTTC.

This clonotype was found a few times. CDR3 sequence: CASSESTAGGRDEQFF. The CDR3, as DNA: TGTGCCAGCAGTGAATCAACAGCGGGGGGGAGGGATGAGCAGTTCTTC. V gene TRBV6-1 combines with J gene TRBJ2-1; TRBD2 matches 10 bases. CDR1 is MNHNS, CDR2 SASEGT, per germline. The CDR3 is 16 residues long. V gave up 2 bases and J gave up 8 bases; unmatched junction bases: 9.

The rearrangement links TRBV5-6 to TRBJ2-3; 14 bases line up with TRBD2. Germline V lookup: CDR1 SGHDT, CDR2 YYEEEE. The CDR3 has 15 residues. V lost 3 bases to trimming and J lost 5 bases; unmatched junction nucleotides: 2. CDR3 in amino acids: CASSWTSGGQDTQYF. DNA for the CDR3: TGTGCCAGCAGCTGGACTAGCGGGGGGCAAGATACGCAGTATTTT. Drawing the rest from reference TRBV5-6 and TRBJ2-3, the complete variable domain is DAGVTQSPTHLIKTRGQQVTLRCSPKSGHDTVSWYQQALGQGPQFIFQYYEEEERQRGNFPDRFSGHQFPNYSSELNVNALLLGDSALYLCASSWTSGGQDTQYFGPGTRLTVL.

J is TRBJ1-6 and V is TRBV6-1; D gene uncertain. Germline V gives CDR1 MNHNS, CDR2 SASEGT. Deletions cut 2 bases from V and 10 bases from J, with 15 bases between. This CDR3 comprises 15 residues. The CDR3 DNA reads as TGTGCCAGCAGTGAATCCCTCCGAGGGTACTCACCCCTCCACTTT. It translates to CASSESLRGYSPLHF.

Here the CDR3 DNA reads TGTGCCAGCAGTGACTCGCTTAAGAGCCAAGAGACCCAGTACTTC. Amino acids: CASSDSLKSQETQYF. The genes are TRBV6-4 and TRBJ2-5; D gene ambiguous. V lost 0 bases to trimming and J lost 1 base, with 9 bases between them. This CDR3 has 15 residues. Germline V gene sequence: CDR1 MRHNA, CDR2 SNTAGT.

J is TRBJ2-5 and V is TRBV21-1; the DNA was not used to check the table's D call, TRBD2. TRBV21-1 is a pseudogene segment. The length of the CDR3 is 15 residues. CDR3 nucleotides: TGTGCCAGCAGCAAAGTAGGGCAGAATCAAGAGACCCAGTACTTC. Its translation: CASSKVGQNQETQYF.

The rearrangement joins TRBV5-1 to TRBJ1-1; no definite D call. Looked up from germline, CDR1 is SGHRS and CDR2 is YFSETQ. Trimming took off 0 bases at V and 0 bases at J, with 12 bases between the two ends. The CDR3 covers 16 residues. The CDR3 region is CASSLAIVNMNTEAFF. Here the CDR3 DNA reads TGCGCCAGCAGCTTGGCGATCGTTAACATGAACACTGAAGCTTTCTTT.

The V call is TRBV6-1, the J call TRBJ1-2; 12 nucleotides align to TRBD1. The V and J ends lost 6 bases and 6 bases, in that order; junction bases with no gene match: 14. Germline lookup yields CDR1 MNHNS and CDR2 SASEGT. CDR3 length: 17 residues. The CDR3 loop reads CASSPRAGTGGENGYTF. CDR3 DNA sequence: TGTGCCAGCAGCCCAAGGGCCGGGACAGGGGGCGAGAATGGCTACACCTTC.

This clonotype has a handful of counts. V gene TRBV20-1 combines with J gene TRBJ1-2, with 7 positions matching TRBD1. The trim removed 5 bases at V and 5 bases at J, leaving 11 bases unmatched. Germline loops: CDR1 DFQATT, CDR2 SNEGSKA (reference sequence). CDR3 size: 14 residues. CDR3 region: CSAHTTGRGYGYTF. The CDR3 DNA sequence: TGCAGTGCTCACACGACAGGGAGAGGATATGGCTACACCTTC.

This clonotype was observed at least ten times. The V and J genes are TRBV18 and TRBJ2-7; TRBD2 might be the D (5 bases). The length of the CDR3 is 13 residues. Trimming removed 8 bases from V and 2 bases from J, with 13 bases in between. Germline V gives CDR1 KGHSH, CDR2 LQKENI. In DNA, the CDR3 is TGTGCCAGCAGTCCTCCGGGAACCTACGAGCAGTACTTC. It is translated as CASSPPGTYEQYF.

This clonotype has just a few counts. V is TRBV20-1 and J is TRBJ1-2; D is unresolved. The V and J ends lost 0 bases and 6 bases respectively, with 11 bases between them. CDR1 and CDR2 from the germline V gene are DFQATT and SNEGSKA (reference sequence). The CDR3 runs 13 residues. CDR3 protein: CSARDTGYDGYTF. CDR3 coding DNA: TGCAGTGCTAGAGACACGGGGTATGATGGCTACACCTTC.

The CDR3, as DNA: TGTGCCAGCATCTGGGGAGCGGGGCAAGACAATGAGCAGTTCTTC. It codes for CASIWGAGQDNEQFF. This chain joins TRBV7-9 and TRBJ2-1; 7 bases agree with TRBD2. The CDR3 totals 15 residues. From germline, CDR1 is SEHNR and CDR2 FQNEAQ (reference sequence). Trimming cost V 7 bases and J 5 bases; bases outside gene matches: 11.

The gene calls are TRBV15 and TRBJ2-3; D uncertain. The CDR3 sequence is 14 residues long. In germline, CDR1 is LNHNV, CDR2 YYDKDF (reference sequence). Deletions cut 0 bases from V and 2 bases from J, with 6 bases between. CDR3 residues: CATSRDVTTDTQYF. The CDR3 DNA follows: TGTGCCACCAGCAGAGATGTCACCACAGATACGCAGTATTTT.

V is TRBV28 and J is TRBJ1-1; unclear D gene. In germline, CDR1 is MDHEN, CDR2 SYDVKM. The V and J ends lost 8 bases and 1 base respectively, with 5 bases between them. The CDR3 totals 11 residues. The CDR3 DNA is TGTGCCAGCTTCCAGAACACTGAAGCTTTCTTT. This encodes CASFQNTEAFF.